Listed below are T cell receptor beta chains from one sample, sequenced in a study of identical twins. TCRdb itself ran the 5' RACE reads through MiXCR, one entry per CDR3 protein. The data show 350,000 to 450,000 distinct CDR3 sequences, less than 20% seen once. Source material: naive T cells sorted from blood. These receptor sequences come from a man in his fifties in good health. Each CDR3 is given with its conserved first and last residue. The order of the fields is V gene, clone size, J gene, D gene, CDR3 DNA, CDR3 protein. D genes are given only for firm matches. Some rows have no size entry. The others give once, few or many, or a class for an expanded clone.

TRBV5-1	many	TRBJ2-3	TRBD1	TGCGCCAGCAGCATGGGACAGGGGGCAGATACGCAGTATTTT	CASSMGQGADTQYF
TRBV5-1	NA	TRBJ2-5	TRBD1	TGCGCCAGCAGCCTCCTAAGTGACAGGGGAGAGACCCAGTACTTC	CASSLLSDRGETQYF
TRBV10-3	many	TRBJ2-1	NA	TGTGCCATCAGGAACACAGGGCTCGGTGAGCAGTTCTTC	CAIRNTGLGEQFF
TRBV29-1	NA	TRBJ2-7	NA	TGCAGCGTTGTCGGGGCCGACTCCTACGAGCAGTACTTC	CSVVGADSYEQYF
TRBV5-1	few	TRBJ1-1	NA	TGCGCCAGCAGCTTGGAGGGGTCAGACAGCGTACGAACTTTCTTT	CASSLEGSDSVRTFF
TRBV7-3	NA	TRBJ2-1	TRBD2	TGTGCCAGCAGCTTATCTCTAGCGGGGGGGGGCAATGAGCAGTTCTTC	CASSLSLAGGGNEQFF
TRBV20-1	few	TRBJ2-7	TRBD1	TGCAGTGCTCGGGGACAGCACTACGAGCAGTACTTC	CSARGQHYEQYF
TRBV4-2	NA	TRBJ2-7	TRBD2	TGTGCCAGCAGCCAAGGCGCCGGACTAGCGGGTATCTACGAGCAGTACTTC	CASSQGAGLAGIYEQYF
TRBV5-1	few	TRBJ2-3	NA	TGCGCCAGCAGCCCGGGACTTTCTACTAGCACAGATACGCAGTATTTT	CASSPGLSTSTDTQYF
TRBV5-1	NA	TRBJ2-7	TRBD2	TGCGCCAGCAGTCCCTCCGCTAGCGGCTACGAGCAGTACTTC	CASSPSASGYEQYF